Sequencing of this T cell receptor (beta chain) was carried out in a study of cytomegalovirus exposure and HLA in healthy donors. V was shortened by 2 bases and J by 3 bases, with 14 bases between the two germline ends. From germline, CDR1 is SEHNR and CDR2 FQNEAQ (reference sequence). This CDR3 comprises 17 residues. Notes on this clone: The target antigen is unknown.

Study-wide results and limits: In a later analysis, donors in an Asian-associated ancestry cluster reportedly had fewer N-insertions in productive TCRs than the cohort mean.

The PCR contained 60 Vbeta and 13 Jbeta primers. Produced via immunoSEQ multiplex PCR; TCRdb's table is partial and in-frame only. The table lists tens of thousands of clones, more than 50% of them singletons. The chain joins TRBV7-9 to TRBJ2-6; D ambiguous. The source is a woman aged 40 to 50 in good health and CMV-seropositive. The sequencing sample was made of PBMCs. The CDR3 loop reads CASSLFPFPSGANVLTF. The CDR3 DNA sequence: TGTGCCAGCAGCTTATTCCCCTTCCCTAGTGGGGCCAACGTCCTGACTTTC.